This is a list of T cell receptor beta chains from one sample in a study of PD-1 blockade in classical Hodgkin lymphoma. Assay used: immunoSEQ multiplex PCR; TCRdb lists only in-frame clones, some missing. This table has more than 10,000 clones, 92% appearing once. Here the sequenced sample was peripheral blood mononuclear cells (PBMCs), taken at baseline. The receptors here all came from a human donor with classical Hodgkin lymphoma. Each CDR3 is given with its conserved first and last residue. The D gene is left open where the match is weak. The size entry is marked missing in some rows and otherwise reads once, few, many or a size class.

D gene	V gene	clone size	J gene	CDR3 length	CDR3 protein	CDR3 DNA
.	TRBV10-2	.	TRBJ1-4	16	CASSDWRGATNEKLFF	TGCGCCAGCAGTGATTGGAGGGGGGCGACTAATGAAAAACTGTTTTTT
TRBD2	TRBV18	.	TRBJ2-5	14	CASSWTSGEETQYF	TGTGCCAGCTCTTGGACTAGCGGGGAAGAGACCCAGTACTTC
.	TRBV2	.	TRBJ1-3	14	CASSEITSGNTIYF	TGTGCCAGCAGTGAGATTACTTCTGGAAACACCATATATTTT
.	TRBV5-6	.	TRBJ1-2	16	CASSLAQGARYYGYTF	TGTGCCAGCAGCTTGGCTCAGGGAGCTAGGTACTATGGCTACACCTTC
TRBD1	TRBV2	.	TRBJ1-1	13	CASKGTDYTEAFF	TGTGCCAGCAAGGGGACAGATTACACTGAAGCTTTCTTT
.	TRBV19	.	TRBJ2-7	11	CASSEGWEQYF	TGTGCCAGTAGCGAAGGGTGGGAGCAGTACTTC
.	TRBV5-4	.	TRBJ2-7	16	CASSLTVAQGSYEQYF	TGTGCCAGCAGCTTGACGGTTGCACAGGGCTCCTACGAGCAGTACTTC
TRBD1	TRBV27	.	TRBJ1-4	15	CPPMGGTGWAEKLFF	TGCCCTCCCATGGGGGGGACAGGCTGGGCTGAAAAACTGTTTTTT
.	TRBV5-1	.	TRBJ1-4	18	CASSLYPAVTLSTRELFF	TGCGCCAGCAGCTTGTACCCCGCCGTGACACTATCGACTCGGGAACTGTTTTTT
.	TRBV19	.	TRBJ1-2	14	CASSPRSQNYGYTF	TGTGCCAGTAGCCCCCGGTCACAAAACTATGGCTACACCTTC
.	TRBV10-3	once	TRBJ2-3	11	CATVREDTQYF	TGTGCCACCGTCAGAGAAGATACGCAGTATTTT
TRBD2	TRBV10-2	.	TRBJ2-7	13	CATKAGGPEEQYF	TGCGCCACCAAAGCGGGAGGGCCGGAAGAGCAGTACTTC
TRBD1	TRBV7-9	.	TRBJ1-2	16	CASSSGQEMINYGYTF	TGTGCCAGCAGCTCCGGACAGGAAATGATTAACTATGGCTACACCTTC
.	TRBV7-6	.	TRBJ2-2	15	CASSLRRGVYGELFF	TGTGCCAGCAGCTTACGCAGGGGCGTGTACGGGGAGCTGTTTTTT
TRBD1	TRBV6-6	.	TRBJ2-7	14	CASSPRDRPYEQYF	TGTGCCAGCAGCCCCCGGGACAGGCCCTACGAGCAGTACTTC
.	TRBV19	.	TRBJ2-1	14	CASMREGSYNEQFF	TGTGCCAGTATGAGGGAAGGGTCCTACAATGAGCAGTTCTTC
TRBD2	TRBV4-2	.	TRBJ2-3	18	CASSGGAGGPIRTDTQYF	TGTGCCAGCAGCGGTGGAGCGGGAGGGCCGATTCGAACAGATACGCAGTATTTT
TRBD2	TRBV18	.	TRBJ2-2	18	CASSPLVGGASNTGELFF	TGTGCCAGCTCACCACTTGTCGGGGGGGCATCGAACACCGGGGAGCTGTTTTTT